This passage covers 28 T cell receptor beta chains from one sample sequenced in a study of T cells after yellow fever vaccination. TCRdb itself ran the 5' RACE reads through MiXCR, one entry per CDR3 protein. The table includes about 350,000 distinct CDR3 sequences, about 7.8% detected once. The source material was PBMCs, sampled approximately 47 days after the first yellow fever vaccination. The receptors here all came from a young man who received the YFV17D yellow fever vaccine.

Many counts were recorded for this clonotype. The chain employs TRBV5-6 and TRBJ2-7; the match to TRBD1 covers 11 bases. J was trimmed by 2 bases and V by 5 bases; bases with no gene match: 6. Germline V gene sequence: CDR1 SGHDT, CDR2 YYEEEE. CDR3 size: 15 residues. As DNA, the CDR3 is TGTGCCAGCAGACTCGGACAGGGGGCTACCTACGAGCAGTACTTC. Translation gives CASRLGQGATYEQYF.

This clonotype was seen many times. The chain couples TRBV29-1 to TRBJ1-2; D gene uncertain. V lost 6 bases to trimming and J lost 0 bases, with 17 bases between them. The CDR3 totals 15 residues. Germline V gene data show CDR1 as SQVTM and CDR2 as ANQGSEA. Here the CDR3 DNA reads TGCAGCGTCGGAAAGTTAGAGGTGACTAACTATGGCTACACCTTC. This gives the protein CSVGKLEVTNYGYTF. Complete variable domain (other parts from reference TRBV29-1 and TRBJ1-2): SAVISQKPSRDICQRGTSLTIQCQVDSQVTMMFWYRQQPGQSLTLIATANQGSEATYESGFVIDKFPISRPNLTFSTLTVSNMSPEDSSIYLCSVGKLEVTNYGYTFGSGTRLTVV.

This clonotype was detected ten times or more. The gene calls are TRBV20-1 and TRBJ2-7; D may correspond to TRBD1 or TRBD2 (5 bases each). Per the germline V gene, CDR1 is DFQATT and CDR2 is SNEGSKA (reference sequence). The CDR3 runs to 13 residues. The V and J ends lost 5 bases and 2 bases respectively, with 13 bases between them. The DNA of the CDR3 is TGCAGTGCTCCAAAGAGGGACCCCTACGAGCAGTACGTC. Residues: CSAPKRDPYEQYV.

Only a few counts were recorded for this clonotype. The rearrangement joins TRBV12-3 or TRBV12-4 to TRBJ1-6; D perhaps matches TRBD1 (6 bases). This CDR3 spans 13 amino acids. With 6 bases removed from V and 10 bases from J, the gap between germline ends came to 13 bases. The CDR3 loop is CASSPLQGSPLHF. The CDR3 region has the DNA TGTGCCAGCAGCCCCCTACAGGGATCACCCCTCCACTTT.

This clonotype was seen at least ten times. This sequence joins TRBV12-3 or TRBV12-4 and TRBJ1-1; D might be TRBD1 (6 bases). V lost 2 bases and J 9 bases, leaving 10 bases between the germline ends. The CDR3 is 12 residues long. The CDR3 nucleotides are TGTGCCAGCAGTTTATTGGGGGCCCAAGCTTTCTTT. It specifies CASSLLGAQAFF.

The chain links TRBV29-1 to TRBJ2-7; D uncertain. V was trimmed by 5 bases and J by 0 bases, leaving 8 bases between them. The CDR3 covers 12 residues. CDR1 is SQVTM and CDR2 is ANQGSEA in the germline V gene. Here the CDR3 DNA reads TGCAGCGTTTCGAGGAGCTCCTACGAGCAGTACTTC. Protein product: CSVSRSSYEQYF.

The V call is TRBV27, the J call TRBJ2-2; 8 nucleotides align to TRBD1. The CDR3 length is 16 residues. Germline V CDR1 and CDR2: MNHEY, SMNVEV (reference sequence). V was clipped by 5 bases and J by 6 bases; unmatched bases: 11. In DNA form, the CDR3 reads TGTGCCAGCAGTATCATACAGGGGGTAACACCCGGGGAGCTGTTTTTT. Translated: CASSIIQGVTPGELFF.

This clonotype was observed a handful of times. This chain links TRBV19 with TRBJ2-3; 11 nucleotides align to TRBD2. CDR1 and CDR2 (germline): LNHDA, SQIVND (reference sequence). V shed 9 bases, J shed 2 bases, and the junction held 4 bases outside the gene matches. CDR3 size: 14 residues. The CDR3 protein is CASKTSGVTDTQYF. CDR3 in DNA: TGTGCCAGCAAGACTAGCGGGGTCACAGATACGCAGTATTTT.

V usage is TRBV10-1 and J usage is TRBJ2-7; D may match TRBD1 or TRBD2 (6 bases each). V was pared by 1 base and J by 0 bases, with 13 bases between. Germline V lookup: CDR1 WNHNN, CDR2 SYGVQD (reference sequence). The CDR3 runs 16 residues. The CDR3 loop is CASSEFGGGSSYEQYF. The CDR3 bases are TGCGCCAGCAGTGAGTTCGGGGGCGGTAGCTCCTACGAGCAGTACTTC.

This clonotype occurred a few times. This chain connects TRBV6-2 or TRBV6-3 to TRBJ2-1, with 11 nucleotides matching TRBD2. The length of the CDR3 is 20 residues. Germline assignment: CDR1 MNHEY and CDR2 SVGEGT. V lost 2 bases to trimming and J lost 4 bases; unmatched junction nucleotides: 16. The CDR3 region is CASSYRLGRSSGGFYNEQFF. In DNA, the CDR3 is TGTGCCAGCAGTTACCGTCTCGGGCGGTCTAGCGGGGGGTTTTACAATGAGCAGTTCTTC.

The CDR3 DNA is TGTGCCAGCAGCTTAGTCCTAGCGGGGGCTAGCACAGATACGCAGTATTTT. It codes for CASSLVLAGASTDTQYF. V and J are TRBV7-2 and TRBJ2-3; TRBD2 matches at 10 bases. This CDR3 region has 17 residues. Unmatched junction bases numbered 4, after V lost 1 base and J lost 0 bases. Germline CDR1 is SGHTA and CDR2 is FQGNSA.

This clonotype was seen many times. The chain carries TRBV20-1 and TRBJ2-1; D is unresolved. The V gene lost 2 bases and the J gene lost 8 bases, with 10 bases spanning the gap. Germline CDR1 is DFQATT and CDR2 is SNEGSKA (reference sequence). CDR3 length: 12 amino acids. The chain's CDR3 is CSARLLRYEQFF. CDR3 DNA: TGCAGTGCTAGATTGTTGAGGTATGAGCAGTTCTTC.

The sample holds many counts of this clonotype. The chain links TRBV7-2 to TRBJ2-7; TRBD2 might be the D (6 bases). The CDR3 has 15 amino acids. CDR1 SGHTA and CDR2 FQGNSA come from the germline V gene. The V end was cut by 5 bases, the J end by 0 bases, with 14 bases between. The chain's CDR3 is CASSAGLLSSYEQYF. The CDR3, as DNA: TGTGCCAGCAGCGCGGGACTCCTGAGCTCCTACGAGCAGTACTTC.

The chain links TRBV5-6 to TRBJ2-5; 8 bases agree with TRBD1. Looked up from germline, CDR1 is SGHDT and CDR2 is YYEEEE. CDR3 length: 14 residues. V lost 5 bases to trimming and J lost 2 bases; unmatched junction nucleotides: 5. The CDR3 coding sequence is TGTGCCAGCAGTTATGACAGGGGTCAAGAGACCCAGTACTTC. Protein product: CASSYDRGQETQYF.

A few counts support this clonotype. The chain recombines TRBV4-1 with TRBJ2-5; 11 nucleotides agree with TRBD1. With V trimmed by 2 bases and J by 4 bases, 6 bases remained unmatched. CDR3 size: 16 residues. Germline V gene data show CDR1 as MGHRA and CDR2 as YSYEKL. CDR3 region: CASSQLGQGGAETQYF. CDR3 coding DNA: TGCGCCAGCAGCCAACTGGGACAGGGGGGCGCAGAGACCCAGTACTTC.

This chain connects TRBV11-2 to TRBJ2-6, with TRBD1 identical over 8 bases. This CDR3 region has 16 residues. Unmatched junction bases numbered 15, after V lost 5 bases and J lost 12 bases. In germline, CDR1 is SGHAT, CDR2 FQNNGV. The CDR3 is CASSHIFGQGLSVLTF. The CDR3 region has the DNA TGTGCCAGCAGCCATATCTTCGGACAGGGCCTTTCCGTCCTGACTTTC.

This chain connects TRBV10-2 to TRBJ2-7; TRBD2 aligns across 7 bases. The CDR3 loop spans 14 amino acids. Unmatched junction bases numbered 5, after V lost 3 bases and J lost 3 bases. Germline CDR1 WSHSY, CDR2 SAAADI. CDR3 region: CASSEWAGDYEQYF. CDR3 DNA sequence: TGCGCCAGCAGTGAATGGGCGGGAGACTACGAGCAGTACTTC.

This clonotype was detected a few times. V gene TRBV29-1 combines with J gene TRBJ2-4; the D gene is possibly TRBD2 (6 bases). Germline loops: CDR1 SQVTM, CDR2 ANQGSEA. The V and J ends lost 7 bases and 2 bases respectively, with 12 bases between them. The CDR3 consists of 13 residues. The DNA for the CDR3 is TGCAGCGCAGGGACTCGGTCCAAAAACATTCAGTACTTC. This gives the protein CSAGTRSKNIQYF.

The table lists this clonotype with a few counts. The genes are TRBV10-2 and TRBJ2-5; D is unclear. CDR1 and CDR2 from the germline V gene are WSHSY and SAAADI. The CDR3 loop spans 16 amino acids. Trimming took off 8 bases at V and 3 bases at J, with 22 bases between the two ends. The CDR3: CASSLAEGPWKETQYF. The CDR3 DNA reads as TGCGCCAGCTCTTTGGCGGAAGGGCCTTGGAAAGAGACCCAGTACTTC.

The V and J genes are TRBV7-2 and TRBJ2-7; no clear D. V was clipped by 7 bases and J by 5 bases, with 9 bases between them. Germline V gene lookup returns CDR1 SGHTA and CDR2 FQGNSA. CDR3 length: 11 residues. CDR3 in amino acids: CASTSWNEQYF. The DNA for the CDR3 is TGTGCCAGCACATCGTGGAACGAGCAGTACTTC. The variable domain in full, completed from reference TRBV7-2 and TRBJ2-7, reads GAGVSQSPSNKVTEKGKDVELRCDPISGHTALYWYRQSLGQGLEFLIYFQGNSAPDKSGLPSDRFSAERTGGSVSTLTIQRTQQEDSAVYLCASTSWNEQYFGPGTRLTVT.

This clonotype has only a few counts. This chain connects TRBV12-3 or TRBV12-4 to TRBJ2-1; 11 bases line up with TRBD1. Trimming took 5 bases from V and 6 from J; bases not matched to a gene: 9. This CDR3 is 16 amino acids long. The CDR3 DNA is TGTGCCAGCAGTGGCTTGGGGACAGGGGGTACCAATGAGCAGTTCTTC. This encodes CASSGLGTGGTNEQFF.

This clonotype came up a few times. This rearrangement joins TRBV6-1 to TRBJ1-2; maybe TRBD1 (6 bases). Germline-derived CDR1 and CDR2 are MNHNS and SASEGT. The CDR3 has 14 amino acids. Trimming took off 10 bases at V and 5 bases at J, with 20 bases between the two ends. The CDR3 DNA sequence: TGTGCCACCTCCGACAGGATCGAAGTGTATGGCTACACCTTC. Its protein product is CATSDRIEVYGYTF.

This clonotype was observed many times. Germline is not matched at one junction end, which may reflect a read error. J is TRBJ2-5 and V is TRBV5-1; D is tentatively TRBD1 or TRBD2 (5 bases each). This CDR3 is 14 amino acids long. Germline V gene data show CDR1 as SGHRS and CDR2 as YFSETQ. Here the CDR3 DNA reads TGTGCCAGCAGCTTGTCTGGGACGCAAGAGACCCAGTACTTC. This sequence encodes CASSLSGTQETQYF.

The chain has TRBV5-8 and TRBJ2-2; no definite D call. Trimming pared 4 bases from V and 8 bases from J, leaving 9 bases between. Germline lookup yields CDR1 SGHTS and CDR2 YDEGEE. This CDR3 contains 12 residues. CDR3 sequence (DNA): TGTGCCAGCAGCCGAAGGCCTGGGGAGCTGTTTTTT. Translated, it gives CASSRRPGELFF.

This clonotype showed up just a few times. V usage is TRBV7-2 and J usage is TRBJ1-6; D is unclear. Germline V lookup: CDR1 SGHTA, CDR2 FQGNSA. There are 13 residues in the CDR3. Trimming removed 1 base at V and 14 bases at J, with 12 bases between. This CDR3 is CASSLEGRRALHF. As DNA, the CDR3 is TGTGCCAGCAGCTTAGAGGGCCGTCGGGCCCTCCACTTT.

V gene TRBV11-2 combines with J gene TRBJ2-2; 7 bases match TRBD1. Germline CDR1 is SGHAT and CDR2 is FQNNGV. V gave up 5 bases and J gave up 4 bases; unmatched junction bases: 16. The CDR3 sequence is 18 residues long. CDR3 bases: TGTGCCAGCAGCACGTCCCGGGACAGTGCCCTCCTCACCGGGGAGCTGTTTTTT. Residues: CASSTSRDSALLTGELFF.

This clonotype was observed many times. V usage is TRBV6-4 and J usage is TRBJ2-2, with D possibly TRBD2 on 6 matching bases. The CDR3 has 13 residues. Germline V gene sequence: CDR1 MRHNA, CDR2 SNTAGT. Trimming pared 3 bases from V and 4 bases from J, leaving 6 bases between. Written as DNA, the CDR3 is TGTGCCAGCAGTGAGACTAGCACCGGGGAGCTGTTTTTT. It translates to CASSETSTGELFF.

This clonotype came up many times. This sequence joins TRBV6-1 and TRBJ2-2; a weak D match, TRBD1 (7 bases). V was clipped by 2 bases and J by 2 bases, with 9 bases between them. The V gene's germline CDR1 is MNHNS and CDR2 SASEGT. The CDR3 is 15 amino acids. CDR3 region: CASSEQGGNTGELFF. The CDR3 DNA is TGTGCCAGCAGTGAACAGGGGGGCAACACCGGGGAGCTGTTTTTT.